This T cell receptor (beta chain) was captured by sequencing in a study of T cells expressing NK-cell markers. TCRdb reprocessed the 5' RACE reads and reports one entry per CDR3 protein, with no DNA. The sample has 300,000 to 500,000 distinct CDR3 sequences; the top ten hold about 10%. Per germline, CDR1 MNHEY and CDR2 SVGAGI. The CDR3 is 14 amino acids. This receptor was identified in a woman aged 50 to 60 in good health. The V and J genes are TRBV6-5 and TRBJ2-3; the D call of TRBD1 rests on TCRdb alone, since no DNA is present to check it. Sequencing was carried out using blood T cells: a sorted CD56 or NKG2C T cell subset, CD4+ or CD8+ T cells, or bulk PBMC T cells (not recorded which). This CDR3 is CASTRSWGENTQYF.